This TCR beta chain is drawn from a study of blood T cell repertoires in COVID-19. How the authors handled the data: Scientists estimated how many nucleated cells there were by amplifying reference gene primers. Clones were read by immunoSEQ multiplex PCR, and TCRdb kept only the in-frame ones, dropping some. V, J and clone size are those of that table, while D and trimming were read from the DNA. The table shows around 180,000 clones, with approximately 90% occurring only once. Trimming shortened V by 0 bases and J by 7 bases, and 13 bases separated the two germline ends. This CDR3 region has 14 residues. In germline, CDR1 is WNHNN, CDR2 SYGVQD (reference sequence).

The chain links TRBV10-1 to TRBJ2-7; D is perhaps TRBD1 (5 bases). The sample comprised peripheral blood. The TCR originated in a human donor in a cohort sampled during active COVID-19. DNA of the CDR3: TGCGCCAGCAGTGAGTCGGGAAGACAGACTGAGCAGTACTTC. It encodes CASSESGRQTEQYF.